This T cell receptor (beta chain) was obtained from a study of T-cell reconstitution after alpha-beta-depleted transplantation in children. Preparation of the TCRbeta library involved a method that used unique molecular identifiers. TCRdb passed the PCR reads through MiXCR, listing each CDR3 protein once. The table has 190,000 or so distinct CDR3 sequences, around 6.8% seen once. The germline V gene encodes CDR1 SGHAT and CDR2 FQNNGV. The ends lost 1 base at V and 6 bases at J; junction bases unmatched: 7. The CDR3 runs to 16 residues. V gene TRBV11-2 combines with J gene TRBJ2-2; 8 nucleotides match TRBD2. This TCR derives from a human donor who donated a stem cell graft to a child with Wiskott-Aldrich syndrome. The sample consisted of PBMCs from the stem cell graft donor, taken from the stem cell graft. CDR3 region: CASSLARGGDAGELFF. The CDR3 DNA reads TGTGCCAGCAGCTTAGCCCGGGGGGGGGACGCCGGGGAGCTGTTTTTT.